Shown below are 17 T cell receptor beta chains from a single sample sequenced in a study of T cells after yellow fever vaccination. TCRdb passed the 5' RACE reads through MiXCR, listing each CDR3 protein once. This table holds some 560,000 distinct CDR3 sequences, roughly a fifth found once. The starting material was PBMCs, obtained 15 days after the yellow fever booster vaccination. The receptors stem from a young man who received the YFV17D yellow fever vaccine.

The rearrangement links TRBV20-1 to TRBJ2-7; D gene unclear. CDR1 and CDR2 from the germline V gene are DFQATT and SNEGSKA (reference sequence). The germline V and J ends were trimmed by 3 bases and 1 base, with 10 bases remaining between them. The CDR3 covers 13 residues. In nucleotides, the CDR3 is TGCAGTGCTAGTTGGCTAGATTCCTACGAGCAGTACTTC. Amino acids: CSASWLDSYEQYF.

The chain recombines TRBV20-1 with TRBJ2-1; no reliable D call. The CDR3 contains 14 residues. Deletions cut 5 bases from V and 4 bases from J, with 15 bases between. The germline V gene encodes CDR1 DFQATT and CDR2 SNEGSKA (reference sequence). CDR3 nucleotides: TGCAGTGCTGGCTCTAACTCTCCTTACAATGAGCAGTTCTTC. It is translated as CSAGSNSPYNEQFF.

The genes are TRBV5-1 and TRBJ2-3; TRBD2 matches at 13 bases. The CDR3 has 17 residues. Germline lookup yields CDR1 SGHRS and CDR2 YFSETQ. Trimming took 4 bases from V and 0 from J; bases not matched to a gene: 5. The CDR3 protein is CASSPGTSGTSTDTQYF. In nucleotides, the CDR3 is TGCGCCAGCAGCCCCGGGACTAGCGGGACTAGCACAGATACGCAGTATTTT. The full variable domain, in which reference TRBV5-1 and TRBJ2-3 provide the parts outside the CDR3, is KAGVTQTPRYLIKTRGQQVTLSCSPISGHRSVSWYQQTPGQGLQFLFEYFSETQRNKGNFPGRFSGRQFSNSRSEMNVSTLELGDSALYLCASSPGTSGTSTDTQYFGPGTRLTVL.

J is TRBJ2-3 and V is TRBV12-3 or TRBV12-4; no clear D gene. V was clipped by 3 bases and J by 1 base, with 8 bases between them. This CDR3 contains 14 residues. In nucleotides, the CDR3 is TGTGCCAGCAGTTTTCTTGGGCGCACAGATACGCAGTATTTT. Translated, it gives CASSFLGRTDTQYF.

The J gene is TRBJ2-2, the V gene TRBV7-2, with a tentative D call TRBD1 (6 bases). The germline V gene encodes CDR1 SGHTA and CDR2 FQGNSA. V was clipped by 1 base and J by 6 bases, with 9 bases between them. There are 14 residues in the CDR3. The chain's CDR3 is CASSLVRGPGELFF. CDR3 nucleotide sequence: TGTGCCAGCAGCTTAGTCAGGGGCCCCGGGGAGCTGTTTTTT.

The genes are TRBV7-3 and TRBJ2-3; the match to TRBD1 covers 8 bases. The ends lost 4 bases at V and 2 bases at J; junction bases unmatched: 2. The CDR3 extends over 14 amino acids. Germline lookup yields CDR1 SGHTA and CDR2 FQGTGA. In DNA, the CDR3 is TGTGCCAGCAGCTCGACAGGGGCCACAGATACGCAGTATTTT. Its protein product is CASSSTGATDTQYF. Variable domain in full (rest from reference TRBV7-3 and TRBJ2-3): GAGVSQTPSNKVTEKGKYVELRCDPISGHTALYWYRQSLGQGPEFLIYFQGTGAADDSGLPNDRFFAVRPEGSVSTLKIQRTERGDSAVYLCASSSTGATDTQYFGPGTRLTVL.

CDR3 coding DNA: TGTGCCACCAGCAGAGAGGACGGGTCCCAAGAGACCCAGTACTTC. It specifies CATSREDGSQETQYF. V and J are TRBV15 and TRBJ2-5; D not certain. This CDR3 is built from 15 residues. Germline V gene lookup returns CDR1 LNHNV and CDR2 YYDKDF (reference sequence). The V and J ends lost 0 bases and 1 base respectively, with 9 bases between them.

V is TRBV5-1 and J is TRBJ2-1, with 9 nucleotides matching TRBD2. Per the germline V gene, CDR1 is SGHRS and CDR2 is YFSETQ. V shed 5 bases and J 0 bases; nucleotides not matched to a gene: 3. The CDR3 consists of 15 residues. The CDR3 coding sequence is TGCGCCAGCAGAAGACTAGCGGTCTCCTACAATGAGCAGTTCTTC. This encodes CASRRLAVSYNEQFF.

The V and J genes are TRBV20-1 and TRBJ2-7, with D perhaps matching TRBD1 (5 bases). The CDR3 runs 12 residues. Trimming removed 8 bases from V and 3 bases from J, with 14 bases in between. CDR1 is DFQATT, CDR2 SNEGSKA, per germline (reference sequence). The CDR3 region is CSYPGHNYEQYF. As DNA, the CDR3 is TGCAGTTACCCCGGACATAACTACGAGCAGTACTTC.

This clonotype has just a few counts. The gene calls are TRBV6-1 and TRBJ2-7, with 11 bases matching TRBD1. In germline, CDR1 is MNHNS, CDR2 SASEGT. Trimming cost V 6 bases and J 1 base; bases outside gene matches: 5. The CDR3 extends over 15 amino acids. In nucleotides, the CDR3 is TGTGCCAGCAGGTCCGGGACAGGGGGTTCCTACGAGCAGTACTTC. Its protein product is CASRSGTGGSYEQYF.

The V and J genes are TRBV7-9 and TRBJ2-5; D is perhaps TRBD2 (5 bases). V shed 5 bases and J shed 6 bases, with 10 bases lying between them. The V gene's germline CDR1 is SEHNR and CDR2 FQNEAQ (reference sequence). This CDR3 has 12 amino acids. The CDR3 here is CASSPERQTQYF. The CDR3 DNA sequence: TGTGCCAGCAGCCCGGAGCGGCAGACCCAGTACTTC.

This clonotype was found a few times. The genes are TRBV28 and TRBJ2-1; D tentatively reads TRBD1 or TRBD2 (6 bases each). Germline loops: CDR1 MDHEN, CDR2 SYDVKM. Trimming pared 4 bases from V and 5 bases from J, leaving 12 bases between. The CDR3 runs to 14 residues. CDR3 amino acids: CASSYRGHNNEQFF. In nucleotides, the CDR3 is TGTGCCAGCAGTTACCGGGGGCACAACAATGAGCAGTTCTTC. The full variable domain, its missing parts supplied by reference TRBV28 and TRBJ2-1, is DVKVTQSSRYLVKRTGEKVFLECVQDMDHENMFWYRQDPGLGLRLIYFSYDVKMKEKGDIPEGYSVSREKKERFSLILESASTNQTSMYLCASSYRGHNNEQFFGPGTRLTVL.

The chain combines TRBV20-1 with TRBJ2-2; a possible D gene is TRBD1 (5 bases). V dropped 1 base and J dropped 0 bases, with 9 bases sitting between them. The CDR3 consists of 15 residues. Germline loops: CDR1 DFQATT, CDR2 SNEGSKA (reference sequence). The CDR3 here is CSARVGAANTGELFF. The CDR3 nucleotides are TGCAGTGCTAGAGTAGGGGCTGCGAACACCGGGGAGCTGTTTTTT.

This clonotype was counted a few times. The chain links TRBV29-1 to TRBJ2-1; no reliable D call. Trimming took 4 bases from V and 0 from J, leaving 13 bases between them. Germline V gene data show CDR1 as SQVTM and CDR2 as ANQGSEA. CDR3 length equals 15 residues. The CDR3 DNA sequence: TGCAGCGTTGGCTACTCATCTTACTCCTACAATGAGCAGTTCTTC. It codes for CSVGYSSYSYNEQFF.

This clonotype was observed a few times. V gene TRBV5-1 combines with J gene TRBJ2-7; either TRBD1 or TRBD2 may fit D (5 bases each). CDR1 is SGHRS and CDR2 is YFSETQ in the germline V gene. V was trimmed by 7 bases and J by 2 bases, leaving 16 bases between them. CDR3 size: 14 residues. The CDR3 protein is CASLGTRPPYEQYF. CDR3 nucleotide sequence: TGCGCCAGCTTGGGGACCCGACCTCCCTACGAGCAGTACTTC.

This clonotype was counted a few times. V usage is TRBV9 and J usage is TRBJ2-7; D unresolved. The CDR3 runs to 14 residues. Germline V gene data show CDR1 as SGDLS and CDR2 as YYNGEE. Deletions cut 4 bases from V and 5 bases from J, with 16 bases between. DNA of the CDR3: TGTGCCAGCAGCCCCCGGACGAAACACGACGAGCAGTACTTC. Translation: CASSPRTKHDEQYF.

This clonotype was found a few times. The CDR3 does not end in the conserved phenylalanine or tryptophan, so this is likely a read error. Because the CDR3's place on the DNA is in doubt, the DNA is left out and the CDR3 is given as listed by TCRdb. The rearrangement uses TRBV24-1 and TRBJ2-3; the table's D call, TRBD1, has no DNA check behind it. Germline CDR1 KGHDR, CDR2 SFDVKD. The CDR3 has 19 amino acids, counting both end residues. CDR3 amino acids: CATSDFPPRPSPGRNVGTL.